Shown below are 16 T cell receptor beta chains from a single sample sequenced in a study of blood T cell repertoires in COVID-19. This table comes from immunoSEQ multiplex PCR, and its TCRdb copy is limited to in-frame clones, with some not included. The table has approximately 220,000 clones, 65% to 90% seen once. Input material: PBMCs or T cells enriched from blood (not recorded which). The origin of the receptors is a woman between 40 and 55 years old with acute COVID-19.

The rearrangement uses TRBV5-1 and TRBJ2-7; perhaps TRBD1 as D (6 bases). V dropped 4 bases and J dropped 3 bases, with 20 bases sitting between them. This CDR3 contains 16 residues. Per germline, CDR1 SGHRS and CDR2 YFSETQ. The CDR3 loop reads CASSRNPLDSNYEQYF. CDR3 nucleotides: TGCGCCAGCAGCCGAAATCCCCTGGACAGTAACTACGAGCAGTACTTC.

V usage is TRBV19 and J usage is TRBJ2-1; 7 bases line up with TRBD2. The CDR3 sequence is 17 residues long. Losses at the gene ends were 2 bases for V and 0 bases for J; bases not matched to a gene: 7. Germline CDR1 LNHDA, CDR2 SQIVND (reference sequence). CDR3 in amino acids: CASSIRAAGFSYNEQFF. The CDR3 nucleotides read TGTGCCAGTAGTATACGGGCAGCGGGGTTCTCCTACAATGAGCAGTTCTTC.

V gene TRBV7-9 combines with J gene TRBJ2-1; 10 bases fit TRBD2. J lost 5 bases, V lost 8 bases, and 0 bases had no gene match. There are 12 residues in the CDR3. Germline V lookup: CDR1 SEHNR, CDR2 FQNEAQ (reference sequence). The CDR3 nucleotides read TGTGCCAGCCTAGCGGGAGACAATGAGCAGTTCTTC. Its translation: CASLAGDNEQFF. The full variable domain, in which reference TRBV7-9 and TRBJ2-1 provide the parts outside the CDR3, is DTGVSQNPRHKITKRGQNVTFRCDPISEHNRLYWYRQTLGQGPEFLTYFQNEAQLEKSRLLSDRFSAERPKGSFSTLEIQRTEQGDSAMYLCASLAGDNEQFFGPGTRLTVL.

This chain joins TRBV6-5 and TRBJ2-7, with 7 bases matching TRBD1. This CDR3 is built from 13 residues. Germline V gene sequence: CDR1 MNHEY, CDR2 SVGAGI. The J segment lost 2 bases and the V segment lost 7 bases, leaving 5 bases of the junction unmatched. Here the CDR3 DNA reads TGTGCCAGCAAGGGGGCAGCCACCTACGAGCAGTACTTC. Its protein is CASKGAATYEQYF.

The chain's CDR3 is CASSLLGTGGDIQYF. The CDR3 bases are TGTGCCAGCAGTTTACTCGGGACAGGGGGAGACATTCAGTACTTC. V and J are TRBV27 and TRBJ2-4, with 11 bases aligning to TRBD1. V shed 2 bases and J 8 bases; nucleotides not matched to a gene: 5. CDR3 length: 15 amino acids. CDR1 and CDR2 from the germline V gene are MNHEY and SMNVEV (reference sequence).

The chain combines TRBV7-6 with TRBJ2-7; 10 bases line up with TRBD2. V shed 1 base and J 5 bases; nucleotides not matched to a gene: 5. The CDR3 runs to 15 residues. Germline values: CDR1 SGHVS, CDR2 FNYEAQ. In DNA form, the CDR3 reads TGTGCCAGCAGCTTAGAGCTAGCGGGAGTCCACGAGCAGTACTTC. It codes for CASSLELAGVHEQYF. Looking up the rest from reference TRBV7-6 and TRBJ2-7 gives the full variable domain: GAGVSQSPRYKVTKRGQDVALRCDPISGHVSLYWYRQALGQGPEFLTYFNYEAQQDKSGLPNDRFSAERPEGSISTLTIQRTEQRDSAMYRCASSLELAGVHEQYFGPGTRLTVT.

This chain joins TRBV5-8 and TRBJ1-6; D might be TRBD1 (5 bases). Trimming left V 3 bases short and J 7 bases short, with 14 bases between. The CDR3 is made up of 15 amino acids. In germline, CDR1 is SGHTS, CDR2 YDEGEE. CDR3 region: CASSYQGILNSPLHF. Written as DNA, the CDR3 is TGTGCCAGCAGCTATCAGGGTATTCTAAATTCACCCCTCCACTTT.

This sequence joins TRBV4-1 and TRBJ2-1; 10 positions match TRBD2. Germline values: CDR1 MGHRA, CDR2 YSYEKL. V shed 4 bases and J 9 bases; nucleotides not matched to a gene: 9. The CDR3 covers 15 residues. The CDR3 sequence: CASSLSEREGVEQFF. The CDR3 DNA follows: TGCGCCAGCAGCCTGTCGGAGCGGGAGGGGGTTGAGCAGTTCTTC.

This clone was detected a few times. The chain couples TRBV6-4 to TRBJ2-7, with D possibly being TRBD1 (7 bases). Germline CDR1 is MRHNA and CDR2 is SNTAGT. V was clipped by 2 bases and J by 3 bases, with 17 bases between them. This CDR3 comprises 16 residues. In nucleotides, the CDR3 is TGTGCCAGCAGTGACGGCGGGACAGCAGTCAACTACGAGCAGTACTTC. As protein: CASSDGGTAVNYEQYF.

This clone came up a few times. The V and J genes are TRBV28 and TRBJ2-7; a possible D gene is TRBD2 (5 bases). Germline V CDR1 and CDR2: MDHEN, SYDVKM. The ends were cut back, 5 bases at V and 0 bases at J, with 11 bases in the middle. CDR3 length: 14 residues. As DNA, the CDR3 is TGTGCCAGCAGTCGCGGAGGAAGCTCCTACGAGCAGTACTTC. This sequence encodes CASSRGGSSYEQYF.

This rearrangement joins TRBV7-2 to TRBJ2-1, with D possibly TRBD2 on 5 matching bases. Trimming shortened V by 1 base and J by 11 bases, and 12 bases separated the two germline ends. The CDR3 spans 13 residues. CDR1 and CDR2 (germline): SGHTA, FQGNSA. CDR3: CASSLERTIKQFF. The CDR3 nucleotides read TGTGCCAGCAGCTTAGAGCGGACGATCAAGCAGTTCTTC.

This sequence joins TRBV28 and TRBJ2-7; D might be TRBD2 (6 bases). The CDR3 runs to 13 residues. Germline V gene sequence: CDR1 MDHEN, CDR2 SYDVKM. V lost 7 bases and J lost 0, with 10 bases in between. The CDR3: CASTPGVSYEQYF. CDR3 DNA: TGTGCCAGCACCCCGGGGGTCTCCTACGAGCAGTACTTC.

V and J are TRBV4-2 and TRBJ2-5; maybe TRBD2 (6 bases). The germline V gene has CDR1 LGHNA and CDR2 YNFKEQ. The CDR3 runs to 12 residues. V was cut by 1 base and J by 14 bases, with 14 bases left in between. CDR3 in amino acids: CASSQATDYLYF. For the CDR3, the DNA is TGTGCCAGCAGCCAAGCGACGGACTATCTATACTTC.

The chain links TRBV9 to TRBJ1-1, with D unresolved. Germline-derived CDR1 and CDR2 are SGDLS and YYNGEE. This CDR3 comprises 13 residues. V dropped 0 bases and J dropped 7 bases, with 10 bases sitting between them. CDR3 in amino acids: CASSVAGESEAFF. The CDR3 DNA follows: TGTGCCAGCAGCGTAGCTGGAGAGAGTGAAGCTTTCTTT.

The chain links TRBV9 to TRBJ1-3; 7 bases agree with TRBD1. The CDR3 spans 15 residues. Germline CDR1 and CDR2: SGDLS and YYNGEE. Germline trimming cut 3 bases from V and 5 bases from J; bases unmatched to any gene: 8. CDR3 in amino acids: CASSDRGTARNTIYF. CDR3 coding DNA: TGTGCCAGCAGCGACAGGGGAACAGCTAGAAACACCATATATTTT.

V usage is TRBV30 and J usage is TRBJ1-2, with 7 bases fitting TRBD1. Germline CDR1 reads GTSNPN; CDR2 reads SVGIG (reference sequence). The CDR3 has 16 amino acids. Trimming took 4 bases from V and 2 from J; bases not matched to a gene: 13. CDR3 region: CAWIPPGTESNYGYTF. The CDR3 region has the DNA TGTGCCTGGATCCCCCCCGGGACAGAATCCAACTATGGCTACACCTTC.